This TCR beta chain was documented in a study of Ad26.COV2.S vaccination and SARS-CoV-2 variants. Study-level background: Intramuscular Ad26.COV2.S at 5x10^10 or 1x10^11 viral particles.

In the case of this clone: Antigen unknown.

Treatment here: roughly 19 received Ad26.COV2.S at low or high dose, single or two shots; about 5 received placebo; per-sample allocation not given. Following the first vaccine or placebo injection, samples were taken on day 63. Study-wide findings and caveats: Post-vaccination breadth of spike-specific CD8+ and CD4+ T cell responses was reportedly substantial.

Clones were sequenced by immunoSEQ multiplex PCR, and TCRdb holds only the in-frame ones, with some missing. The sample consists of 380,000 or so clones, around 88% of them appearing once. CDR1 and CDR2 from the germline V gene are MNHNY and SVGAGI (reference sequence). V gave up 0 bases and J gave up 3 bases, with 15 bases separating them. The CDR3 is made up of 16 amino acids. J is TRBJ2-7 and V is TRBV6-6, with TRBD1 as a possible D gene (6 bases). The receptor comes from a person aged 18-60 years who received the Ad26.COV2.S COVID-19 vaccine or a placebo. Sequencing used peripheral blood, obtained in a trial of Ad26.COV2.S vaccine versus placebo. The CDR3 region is CASSYSERGFGYEQYF. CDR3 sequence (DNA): TGTGCCAGCAGTTACTCGGAAAGGGGGTTCGGCTACGAGCAGTACTTC.